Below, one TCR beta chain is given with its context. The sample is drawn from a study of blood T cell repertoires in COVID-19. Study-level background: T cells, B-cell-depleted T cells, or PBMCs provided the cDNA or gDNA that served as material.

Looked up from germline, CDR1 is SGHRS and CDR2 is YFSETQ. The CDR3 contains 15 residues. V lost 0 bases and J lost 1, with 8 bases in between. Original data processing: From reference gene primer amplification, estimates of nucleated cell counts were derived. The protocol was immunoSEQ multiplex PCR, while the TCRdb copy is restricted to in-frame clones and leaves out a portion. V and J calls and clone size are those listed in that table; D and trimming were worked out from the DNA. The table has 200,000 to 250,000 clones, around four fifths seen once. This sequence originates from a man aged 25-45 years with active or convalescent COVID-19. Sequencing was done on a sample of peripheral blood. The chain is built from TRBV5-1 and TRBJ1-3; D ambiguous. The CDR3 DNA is TGCGCCAGCAGCTTGGCCCCGAGTTCTGGAAACACCATATATTTT. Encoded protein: CASSLAPSSGNTIYF.